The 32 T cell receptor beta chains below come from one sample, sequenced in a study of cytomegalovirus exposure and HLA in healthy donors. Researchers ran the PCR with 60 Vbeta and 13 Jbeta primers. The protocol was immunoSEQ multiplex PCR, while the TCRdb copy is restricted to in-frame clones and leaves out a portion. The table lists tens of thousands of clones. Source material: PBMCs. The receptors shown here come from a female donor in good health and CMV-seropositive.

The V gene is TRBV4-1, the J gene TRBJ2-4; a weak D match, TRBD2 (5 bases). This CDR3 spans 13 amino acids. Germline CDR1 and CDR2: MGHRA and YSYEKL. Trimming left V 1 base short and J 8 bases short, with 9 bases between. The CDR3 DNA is TGCGCCAGCAGCCAAGGTCCGCGGGACATTCAGTACTTC. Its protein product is CASSQGPRDIQYF.

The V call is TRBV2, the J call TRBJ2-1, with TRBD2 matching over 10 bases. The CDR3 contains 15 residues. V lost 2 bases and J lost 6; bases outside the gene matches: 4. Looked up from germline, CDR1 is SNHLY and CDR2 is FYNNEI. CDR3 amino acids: CASSETLAGINEQFF. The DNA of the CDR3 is TGTGCCAGCAGTGAAACACTAGCGGGGATCAATGAGCAGTTCTTC.

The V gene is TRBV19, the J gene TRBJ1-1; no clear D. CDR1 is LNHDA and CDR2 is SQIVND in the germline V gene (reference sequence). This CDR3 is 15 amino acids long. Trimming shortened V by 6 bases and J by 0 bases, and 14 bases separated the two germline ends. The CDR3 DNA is TGTGCCAGTAGGTCGGGTAGTCGGTTGAACACTGAAGCTTTCTTT. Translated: CASRSGSRLNTEAFF.

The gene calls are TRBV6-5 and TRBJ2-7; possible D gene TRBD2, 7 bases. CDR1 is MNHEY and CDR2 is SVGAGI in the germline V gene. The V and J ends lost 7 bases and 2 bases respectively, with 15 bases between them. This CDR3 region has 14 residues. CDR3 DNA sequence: TGTGCCAGCAAAAACCGGGGGGCTACCTACGAGCAGTACTTC. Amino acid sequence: CASKNRGATYEQYF.

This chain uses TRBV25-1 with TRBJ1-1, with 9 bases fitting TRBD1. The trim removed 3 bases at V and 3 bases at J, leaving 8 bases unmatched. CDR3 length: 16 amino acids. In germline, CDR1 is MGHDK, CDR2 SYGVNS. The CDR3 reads CASSDLTGGRDTEAFF. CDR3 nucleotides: TGTGCCAGCAGTGATTTAACAGGGGGCAGGGACACTGAAGCTTTCTTT.

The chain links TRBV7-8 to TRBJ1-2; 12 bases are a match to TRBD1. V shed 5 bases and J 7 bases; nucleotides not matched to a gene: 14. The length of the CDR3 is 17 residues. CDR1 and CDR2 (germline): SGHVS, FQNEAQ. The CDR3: CASSRIAPGQGAGGYTF. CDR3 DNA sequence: TGTGCCAGCAGCCGTATCGCCCCGGGACAGGGGGCTGGTGGCTACACCTTC.

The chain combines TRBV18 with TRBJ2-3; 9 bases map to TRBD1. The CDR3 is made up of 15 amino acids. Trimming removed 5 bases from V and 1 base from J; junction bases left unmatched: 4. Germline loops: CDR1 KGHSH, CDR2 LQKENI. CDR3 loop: CASSSGQGGTDTQYF. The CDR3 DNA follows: TGTGCCAGCTCATCGGGACAGGGTGGCACAGATACGCAGTATTTT. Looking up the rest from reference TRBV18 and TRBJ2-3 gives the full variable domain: NAGVMQNPRHLVRRRGQEARLRCSPMKGHSHVYWYRQLPEEGLKFMVYLQKENIIDESGMPKERFSAEFPKEGPSILRIQQVVRGDSAAYFCASSSGQGGTDTQYFGPGTRLTVL.

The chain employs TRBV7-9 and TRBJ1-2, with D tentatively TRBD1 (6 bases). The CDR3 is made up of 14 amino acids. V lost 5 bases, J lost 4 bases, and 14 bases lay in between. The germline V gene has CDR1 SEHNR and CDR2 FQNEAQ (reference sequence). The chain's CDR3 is CASSHRQETYGYTF. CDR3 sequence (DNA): TGTGCCAGCAGCCACCGACAGGAAACCTATGGCTACACCTTC.

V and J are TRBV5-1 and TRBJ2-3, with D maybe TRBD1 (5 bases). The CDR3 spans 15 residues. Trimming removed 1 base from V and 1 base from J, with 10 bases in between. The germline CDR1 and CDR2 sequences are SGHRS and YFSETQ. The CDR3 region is CASSLRGSRTDTQYF. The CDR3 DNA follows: TGCGCCAGCAGCTTGAGGGGCTCACGCACAGATACGCAGTATTTT.

The CDR3 DNA reads TGTGCCAGCAGTGCACTAGCTGTCGTCGAGCAGTACTTC. Protein: CASSALAVVEQYF. J is TRBJ2-7 and V is TRBV2; D possibly corresponds to TRBD2 (6 bases). Germline assignment: CDR1 SNHLY and CDR2 FYNNEI. V was shortened by 4 bases and J by 6 bases, with 13 bases between the two germline ends. The CDR3 totals 13 residues.

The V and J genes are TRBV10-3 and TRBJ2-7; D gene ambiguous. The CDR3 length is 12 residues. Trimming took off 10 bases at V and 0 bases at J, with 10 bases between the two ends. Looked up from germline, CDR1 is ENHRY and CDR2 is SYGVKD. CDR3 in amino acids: CATSTTSYEQYF. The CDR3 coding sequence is TGTGCCACCTCCACAACCTCCTACGAGCAGTACTTC.

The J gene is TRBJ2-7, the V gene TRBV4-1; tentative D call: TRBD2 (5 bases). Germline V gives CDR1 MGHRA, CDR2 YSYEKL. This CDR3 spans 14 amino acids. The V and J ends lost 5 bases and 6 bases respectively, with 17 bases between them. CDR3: CASSGTGLIREQYF. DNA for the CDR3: TGCGCCAGCAGCGGTACGGGATTGATACGCGAGCAGTACTTC.

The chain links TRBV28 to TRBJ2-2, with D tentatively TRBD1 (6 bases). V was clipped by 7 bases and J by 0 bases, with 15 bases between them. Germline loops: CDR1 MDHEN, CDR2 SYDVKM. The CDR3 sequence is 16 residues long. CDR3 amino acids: CASIKSHRANTGELFF. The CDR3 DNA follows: TGTGCCAGCATCAAATCCCACAGGGCGAACACCGGGGAGCTGTTTTTT.

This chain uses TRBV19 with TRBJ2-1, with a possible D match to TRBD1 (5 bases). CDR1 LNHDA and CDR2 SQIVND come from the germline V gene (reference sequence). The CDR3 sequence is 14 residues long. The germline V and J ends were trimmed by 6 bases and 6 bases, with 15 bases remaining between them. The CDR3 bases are TGTGCCAGTAGGGCCCAGGGAATGGGCAATGAGCAGTTCTTC. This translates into CASRAQGMGNEQFF.

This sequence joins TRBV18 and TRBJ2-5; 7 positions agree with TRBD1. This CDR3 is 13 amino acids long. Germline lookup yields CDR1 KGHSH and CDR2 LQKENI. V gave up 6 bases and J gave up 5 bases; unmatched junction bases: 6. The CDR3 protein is CASSRDRAETQYF. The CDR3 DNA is TGTGCCAGCTCTCGAGACAGGGCCGAGACCCAGTACTTC.

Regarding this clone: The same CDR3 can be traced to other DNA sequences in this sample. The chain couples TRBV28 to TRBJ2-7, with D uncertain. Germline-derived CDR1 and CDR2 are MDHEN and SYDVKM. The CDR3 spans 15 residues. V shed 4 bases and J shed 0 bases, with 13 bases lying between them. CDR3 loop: CASSSLPSASYEQYF. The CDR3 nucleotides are TGTGCCAGCAGTTCCTTGCCCAGCGCCTCCTACGAGCAGTACTTC.

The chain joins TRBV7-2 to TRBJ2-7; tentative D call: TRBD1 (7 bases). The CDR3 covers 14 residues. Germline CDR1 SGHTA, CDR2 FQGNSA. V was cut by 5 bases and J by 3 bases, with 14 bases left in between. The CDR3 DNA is TGTGCCAGCAGCCTAGGGGGCGGGATCTACGAGCAGTACTTC. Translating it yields CASSLGGGIYEQYF.

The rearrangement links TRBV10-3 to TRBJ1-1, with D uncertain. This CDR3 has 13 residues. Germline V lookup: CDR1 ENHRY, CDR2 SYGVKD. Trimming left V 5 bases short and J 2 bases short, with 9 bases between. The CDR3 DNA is TGTGCCATCAGTCCGACACAAAACACTGAAGCTTTCTTT. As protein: CAISPTQNTEAFF.

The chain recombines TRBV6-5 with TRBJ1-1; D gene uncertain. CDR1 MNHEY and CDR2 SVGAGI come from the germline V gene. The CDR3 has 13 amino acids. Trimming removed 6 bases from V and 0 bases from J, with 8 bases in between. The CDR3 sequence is CASRQTMNTEAFF. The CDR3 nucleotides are TGTGCCAGCAGACAGACCATGAACACTGAAGCTTTCTTT.

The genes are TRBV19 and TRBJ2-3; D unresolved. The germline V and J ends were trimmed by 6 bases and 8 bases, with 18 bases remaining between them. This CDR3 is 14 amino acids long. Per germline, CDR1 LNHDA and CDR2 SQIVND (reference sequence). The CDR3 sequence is CASSPLSSSGTQYF. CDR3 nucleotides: TGTGCCAGTAGCCCTCTGTCTAGTAGTGGTACGCAGTATTTT.

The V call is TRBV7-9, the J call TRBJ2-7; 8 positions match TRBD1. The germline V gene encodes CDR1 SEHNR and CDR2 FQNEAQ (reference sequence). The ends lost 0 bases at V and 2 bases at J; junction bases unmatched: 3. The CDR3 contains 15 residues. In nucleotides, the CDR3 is TGTGCCAGCAGCTTAGCCCGGACAGGGACCTACGAGCAGTACTTC. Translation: CASSLARTGTYEQYF.

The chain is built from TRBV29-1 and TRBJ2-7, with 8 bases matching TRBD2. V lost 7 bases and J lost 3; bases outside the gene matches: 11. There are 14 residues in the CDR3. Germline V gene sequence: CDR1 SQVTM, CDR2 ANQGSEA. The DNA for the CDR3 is TGCAGCGCCTACGGGGGGGAGCGGGGCTACGAGCAGTACTTC. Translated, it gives CSAYGGERGYEQYF.

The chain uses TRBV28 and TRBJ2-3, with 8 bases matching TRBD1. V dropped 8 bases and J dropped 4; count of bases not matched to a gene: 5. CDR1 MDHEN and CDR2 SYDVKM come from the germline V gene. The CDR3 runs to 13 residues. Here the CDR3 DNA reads TGTGCCAGCGGACAGGGAGGACCAGATACGCAGTATTTT. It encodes CASGQGGPDTQYF.

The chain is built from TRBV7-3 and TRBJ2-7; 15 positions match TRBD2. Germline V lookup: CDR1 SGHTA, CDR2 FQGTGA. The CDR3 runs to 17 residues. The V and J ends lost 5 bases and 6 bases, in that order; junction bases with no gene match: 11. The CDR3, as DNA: TGTGCCAGCAGCCCCGTGCCGGGACTAGCGGGGGGCGGCGAGCAGTACTTC. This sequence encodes CASSPVPGLAGGGEQYF.

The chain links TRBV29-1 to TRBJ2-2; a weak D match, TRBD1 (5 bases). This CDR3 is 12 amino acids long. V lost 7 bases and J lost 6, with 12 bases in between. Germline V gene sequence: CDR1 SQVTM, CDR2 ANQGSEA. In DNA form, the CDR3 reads TGCAGCGCCCAGGGTGGTGCCGGGGAGCTGTTTTTT. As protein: CSAQGGAGELFF.

Here the CDR3 reads CASARSSGTNEQFF. The CDR3 coding sequence is TGTGCCAGCGCTCGGTCTAGCGGGACGAATGAGCAGTTCTTC. The chain has TRBV19 and TRBJ2-1; 9 positions agree with TRBD2. CDR1 is LNHDA, CDR2 SQIVND, per germline (reference sequence). The CDR3 consists of 14 residues. V shed 9 bases, J shed 7 bases, and the junction held 10 bases outside the gene matches.

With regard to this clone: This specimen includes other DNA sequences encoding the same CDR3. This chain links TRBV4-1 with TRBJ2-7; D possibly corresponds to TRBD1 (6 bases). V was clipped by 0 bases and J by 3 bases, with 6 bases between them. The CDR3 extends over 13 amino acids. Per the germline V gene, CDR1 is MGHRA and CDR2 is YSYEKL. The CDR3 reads CASSQDRGYEQYF. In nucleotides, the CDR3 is TGCGCCAGCAGCCAAGACAGGGGCTACGAGCAGTACTTC.

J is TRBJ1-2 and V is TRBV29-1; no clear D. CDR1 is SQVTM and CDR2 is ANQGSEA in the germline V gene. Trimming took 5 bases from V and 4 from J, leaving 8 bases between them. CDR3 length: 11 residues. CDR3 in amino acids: CSVFGGYGYTF. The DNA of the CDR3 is TGCAGCGTTTTCGGTGGCTATGGCTACACCTTC.

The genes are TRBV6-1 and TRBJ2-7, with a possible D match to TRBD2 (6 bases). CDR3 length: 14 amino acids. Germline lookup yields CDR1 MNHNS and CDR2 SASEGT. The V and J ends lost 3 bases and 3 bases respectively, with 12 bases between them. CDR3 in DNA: TGTGCCAGCAGTGATCCGGGACTCCACTACGAGCAGTACTTC. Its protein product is CASSDPGLHYEQYF.

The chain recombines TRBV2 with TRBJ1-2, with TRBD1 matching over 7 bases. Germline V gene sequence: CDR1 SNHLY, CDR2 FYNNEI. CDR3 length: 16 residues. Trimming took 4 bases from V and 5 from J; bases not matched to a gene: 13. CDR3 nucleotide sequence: TGTGCCAGCAGTGCCCTGGGACAGTGGAGAGGTTATGGCTACACCTTC. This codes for CASSALGQWRGYGYTF.

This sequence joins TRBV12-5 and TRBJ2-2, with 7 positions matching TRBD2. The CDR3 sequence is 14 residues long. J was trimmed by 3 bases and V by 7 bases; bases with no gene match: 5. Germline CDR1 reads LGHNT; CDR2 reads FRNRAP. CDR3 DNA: TGTGCTAGTGCGCGGGAGTGGTACACCGGGGAGCTGTTTTTT. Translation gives CASAREWYTGELFF. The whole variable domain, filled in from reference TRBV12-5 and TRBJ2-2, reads DARVTQTPRHKVTEMGQEVTMRCQPILGHNTVFWYRQTMMQGLELLAYFRNRAPLDDSGMPKDRFSAEMPDATLATLKIQPSEPRDSAVYFCASAREWYTGELFFGEGSRLTVL.

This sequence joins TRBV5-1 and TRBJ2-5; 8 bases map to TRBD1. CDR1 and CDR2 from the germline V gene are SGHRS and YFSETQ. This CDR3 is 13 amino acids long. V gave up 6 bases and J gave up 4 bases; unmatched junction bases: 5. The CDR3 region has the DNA TGCGCCAGCACAGGACAGGGAGGAGAGACCCAGTACTTC. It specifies CASTGQGGETQYF.